This T cell receptor beta chain was identified in a study of blood T cell repertoires in COVID-19. Study-level information: The United States, Italy and Spain supplied acute and convalescent COVID-19 samples. PBMCs, B-cell-depleted T cells, or T cells were the source of the cDNA or gDNA that made up the material.

Original analysis: Amplified reference gene primers provided the basis for estimating nucleated cell counts. Clones were sequenced by immunoSEQ multiplex PCR, and TCRdb holds only the in-frame ones, with some missing. From that table come the V and J calls and clone size; the DNA was used to work out D and trimming. Of roughly 33,000 clones listed, roughly nine tenths are singletons. V trimming: 6 bases; J trimming: 6 bases; junction bases outside the gene matches: 14. CDR1 and CDR2 from the germline V gene are SGHVS and FQNEAQ. The CDR3 covers 17 residues. The chain recombines TRBV7-8 with TRBJ2-1; 10 bases are shared with TRBD1. Sequencing used peripheral blood. This sequence was found in a human donor in a cohort sampled during active COVID-19. CDR3 amino acids: CASSSPPWDRGGNEQFF. CDR3 DNA: TGTGCCAGCAGTTCCCCACCATGGGACAGGGGTGGCAATGAGCAGTTCTTC.